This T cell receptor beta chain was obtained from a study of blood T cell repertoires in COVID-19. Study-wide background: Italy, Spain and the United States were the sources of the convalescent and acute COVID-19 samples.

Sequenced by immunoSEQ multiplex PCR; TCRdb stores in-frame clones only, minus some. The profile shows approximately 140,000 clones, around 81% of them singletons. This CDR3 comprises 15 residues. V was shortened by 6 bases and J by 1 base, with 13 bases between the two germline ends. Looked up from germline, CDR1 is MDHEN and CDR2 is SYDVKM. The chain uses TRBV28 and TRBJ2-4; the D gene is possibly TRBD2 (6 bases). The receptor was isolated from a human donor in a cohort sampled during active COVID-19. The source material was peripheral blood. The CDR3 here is CASRMEGFAKNIQYF. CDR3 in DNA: TGTGCCAGCAGGATGGAGGGATTTGCCAAAAACATTCAGTACTTC.